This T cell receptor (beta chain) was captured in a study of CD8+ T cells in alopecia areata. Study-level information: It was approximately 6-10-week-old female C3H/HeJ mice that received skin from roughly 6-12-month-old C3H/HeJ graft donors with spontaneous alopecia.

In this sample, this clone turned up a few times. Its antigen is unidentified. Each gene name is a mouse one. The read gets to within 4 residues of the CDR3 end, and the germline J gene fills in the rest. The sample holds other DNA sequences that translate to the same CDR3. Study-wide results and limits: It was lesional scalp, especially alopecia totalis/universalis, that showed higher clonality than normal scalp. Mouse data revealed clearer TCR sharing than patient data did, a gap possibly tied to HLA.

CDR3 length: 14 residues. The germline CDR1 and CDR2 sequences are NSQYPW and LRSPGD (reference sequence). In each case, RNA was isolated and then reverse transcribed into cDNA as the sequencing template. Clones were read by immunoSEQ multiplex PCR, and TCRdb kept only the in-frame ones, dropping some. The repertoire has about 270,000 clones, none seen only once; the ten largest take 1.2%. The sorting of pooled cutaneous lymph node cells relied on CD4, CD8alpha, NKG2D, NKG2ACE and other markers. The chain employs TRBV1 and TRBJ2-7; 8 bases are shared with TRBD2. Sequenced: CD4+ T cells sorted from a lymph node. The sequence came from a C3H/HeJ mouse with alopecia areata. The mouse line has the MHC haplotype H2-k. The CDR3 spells CTCSAVPGGYEQYF. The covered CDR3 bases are TGCACCTGCAGTGCAGTTCCTGGGGGGTAT.